These T cell receptor beta chains were read from a single sample in a study of blood T cell repertoires in COVID-19. Profiling relied on immunoSEQ multiplex PCR, and the TCRdb table lists in-frame clones only, not all of them. Here the sample spans some 150,000 clones, roughly nine tenths being singletons. Source material: peripheral blood. The receptors were gathered from a woman in her 40s with acute or convalescent COVID-19. CDR3s include the opening cysteine and the closing phenylalanine or tryptophan. Clone size is shown for a subset of rows, as once, few, many or a class of expanded clone.

V	size	CDR3
TRBV7-9	.	CASSLPRDYGYTF
TRBV11-3	.	CASSLDLASGSSYNEQFF
TRBV12-5	.	CARGLGGGTGGRIQPQHF
TRBV7-9	once	CASSPTSGRTHNEQFF
TRBV7-6	.	CASSLTVVGTGDEKLFF
TRBV6-2/TRBV6-3	.	CASSLTSSGANVLTF
TRBV6-5	once	CASSYYEGNNSPLHF
TRBV7-8	.	CASSLARGLNEQFF
TRBV28	.	CASRDSARTSSNQPQHF
TRBV24-1	.	CATRRTSGYNEQFF
TRBV5-1	.	CASSLAKPLASTDTQYF
TRBV2	.	CACGRLATSYEQYF
TRBV14	.	CASSHLFGEQYF
TRBV7-9	.	CASSLWTPREGEQFF
TRBV28	.	CASKPGQGGGYTF
TRBV12-3/TRBV12-4	.	CASSQTREQFF
TRBV6-5	.	CASSYDRGLADTQYF
TRBV5-1	few	CASSSVAGVNTGELFF
TRBV6-5	.	CASSNTGQSYGYTF
TRBV9	.	CASSTAWGGTDTQYF
TRBV11-3	.	CASSLRVASGNDEQYF
TRBV6-5	.	CASSYSSFGNQPQHF
TRBV5-6	.	CASSLGVQEKLFF
TRBV29-1	.	CSVERDFNRIMNTEAFF
TRBV7-9	.	CASSLVYVRDYNEQFF
TRBV6-6	.	CASTRRLNRDTKSRNTIYF
TRBV12-3/TRBV12-4	.	CASSRGLGETQYF
TRBV11-3	.	CAKAPGTGVHEQYF
TRBV11-3	.	CASSRRTGGTNEKLFF
TRBV29-1	.	CSIGKTEGDTEAFF
TRBV9	.	CASSGSGTNTGELFF
TRBV6-6	once	CASSYTDSGATEAFF
TRBV7-3	.	CASRKPGLATNEQFF
TRBV27	.	CASSWAGGTTDTQYF
TRBV11-1	.	CATAGQGDTEAFF
TRBV7-6	.	CASSTGGKNTEAFF
TRBV19	.	CASSTLDRGIGTDTQYF
TRBV5-1	few	CASSLDPGQFYEQYF
TRBV7-9	few	CASGVSAGRSNTGELFF
TRBV3-1/TRBV3-2	.	CASSSGQGYGYTF
TRBV7-4	.	CASSFLTGNYSGNTIYF
TRBV29-1	.	CSVGDRGENGYTF
TRBV9	.	CASRGGPNTEAFF
TRBV5-8	.	CASSLALAGGLDIQYF
TRBV6-5	.	CASRSRINSPLHF
TRBV6-1	.	CASSETGVNTEAFF
TRBV11-3	few	CASSLEVLWEGSTDTQYF
TRBV2	.	CASSEFSTEAFF
TRBV18	.	CASSPRGETQYF
TRBV6-2/TRBV6-3	.	CASSYAWTGGLAGELFF